A single sample gave rise to the 32 T cell receptor beta chains below, sequenced in a study of T cell responses to AZD1222 COVID-19 vaccine (TCRdb year 2021). Read against the paper, the sample's time point label means: baseline before first vaccination. The method behind the library was the immunoSEQ multiplex PCR assay. This is the immuneACCESS table as TCRdb keeps it, with only in-frame sequences that have V and J called. A part of the clones is gone; compared with another copy, unresolved V genes explain less than half, and the rest is unexplained. The sample profile shows under 200,000 clones; 85% to 95% of them were found once. Together, the top ten hold about 3.9% of the sample. The sample consisted of peripheral blood, taken on day 0 of AZD1222 vaccination. Every receptor here comes from an adult in good health.

This clone was picked up a small number of times. Other DNA sequences in this specimen translate into the identical CDR3. This rearrangement joins TRBV5-1 to TRBJ2-3; D is ambiguous. V was clipped by 0 bases and J by 1 base, with 3 bases between them. CDR1 and CDR2 from the germline V gene are SGHRS and YFSETQ. The CDR3 contains 13 residues. The CDR3 sequence is CASSLVGTDTQYF. In DNA, the CDR3 is TGCGCCAGCAGCTTGGTGGGCACAGATACGCAGTATTTT.

V usage is TRBV19 and J usage is TRBJ2-1, with 9 nucleotides matching TRBD2. The V gene end was trimmed by 5 bases and the J gene end by 8 bases; junction bases not matched to a gene: 13. The germline V gene encodes CDR1 LNHDA and CDR2 SQIVND (reference sequence). The CDR3 extends over 16 amino acids. In nucleotides, the CDR3 is TGTGCCAGTAGTTCTCGACTAGCGGCGAGGGTGGATGAGCAGTTCTTC. As protein: CASSSRLAARVDEQFF.

The genes are TRBV6-5 and TRBJ1-2; D gene unclear. The V end was cut by 2 bases, the J end by 4 bases, with 8 bases between. This CDR3 has 13 residues. CDR1 and CDR2 (germline): MNHEY, SVGAGI. The CDR3 is CASSYAQIYGYTF. In DNA form, the CDR3 reads TGTGCCAGCAGTTACGCGCAGATCTATGGCTACACCTTC.

The chain couples TRBV4-1 to TRBJ2-7, with D perhaps given as TRBD1 or TRBD2 (5 bases each). The length of the CDR3 is 14 residues. Germline assignment: CDR1 MGHRA and CDR2 YSYEKL. V lost 1 base and J 3 bases, leaving 10 bases between the germline ends. CDR3 DNA sequence: TGCGCCAGCAGCCAAGTCCGGGACGTCTACGAGCAGTACTTC. Protein: CASSQVRDVYEQYF.

The chain employs TRBV7-7 and TRBJ2-3; 11 nucleotides match TRBD2. This CDR3 contains 16 residues. The germline gives CDR1 SSHAT, CDR2 FNYEAQ (reference sequence). Unmatched junction bases numbered 9, after V lost 5 bases and J lost 5 bases. In nucleotides, the CDR3 is TGTGCCAGCAGCCGAAGTAGCGGGGGGGCAGGAGATACGCAGTATTTT. It translates to CASSRSSGGAGDTQYF.

The chain links TRBV18 to TRBJ2-7, with 8 bases that match TRBD1. J gave up 3 bases and V 4 bases, and 2 bases lay outside the gene matches. The CDR3 consists of 13 residues. Looked up from germline, CDR1 is KGHSH and CDR2 is LQKENI. CDR3 sequence reads: CASSLTGGYEQYF. CDR3 nucleotides: TGTGCCAGCTCACTTACAGGGGGCTACGAGCAGTACTTC.

The CDR3 region has the DNA TGTGCCAGCAGCCAAATCCTGGTTTTCGGGGAGCTGTTTTTT. Encoded protein: CASSQILVFGELFF. This chain uses TRBV3-1 (or the pseudogene TRBV3-2) with TRBJ2-2; the D is unclear. Between the trimmed V and J ends, which lost 2 bases and 7 bases, there was a span of 11 bases. Germline CDR1 LGHDT, CDR2 YNNKEL (reference sequence). The CDR3 totals 14 residues.

This chain uses TRBV30 with TRBJ2-2, with 9 bases aligning to TRBD1. J was trimmed by 5 bases and V by 4 bases; bases with no gene match: 5. Germline loops: CDR1 GTSNPN, CDR2 SVGIG (reference sequence). The CDR3 runs 14 residues. CDR3 amino acids: CAWTHGQGTGELFF. The CDR3 DNA reads TGTGCCTGGACTCACGGACAGGGGACCGGGGAGCTGTTTTTT.

This rearrangement joins TRBV2 to TRBJ1-5; no clear D gene. This CDR3 is 13 amino acids long. Germline-derived CDR1 and CDR2 are SNHLY and FYNNEI. V was clipped by 7 bases and J by 3 bases, with 10 bases between them. The CDR3 region has the DNA TGTGCCAGCAAGGGCAGCAACAATCAGCCCCAGCATTTT. Protein: CASKGSNNQPQHF.

J is TRBJ2-7 and V is TRBV10-3, with 7 bases matching TRBD1. Germline V gene sequence: CDR1 ENHRY, CDR2 SYGVKD. This CDR3 spans 14 amino acids. V lost 5 bases and J lost 0; bases outside the gene matches: 4. The CDR3 loop reads CAISTRDSSYEQYF. CDR3 nucleotide sequence: TGTGCCATCAGTACCCGGGACAGCTCCTACGAGCAGTACTTC.

The rearrangement uses TRBV7-8 and TRBJ2-7; the D is unclear. Germline V gene sequence: CDR1 SGHVS, CDR2 FQNEAQ. V gave up 0 bases and J gave up 0 bases, with 12 bases separating them. CDR3 length equals 16 residues. The CDR3 region is CASSLARGGSSYEQYF. The CDR3 DNA reads as TGTGCCAGCAGCTTAGCTCGAGGCGGCAGCTCCTACGAGCAGTACTTC. Combining the CDR3 with reference TRBV7-8 and TRBJ2-7 gives the whole variable domain GAGVSQSPRYKVAKRGQDVALRCDPISGHVSLFWYQQALGQGPEFLTYFQNEAQLDKSGLPSDRFFAERPEGSVSTLKIQRTQQEDSAVYLCASSLARGGSSYEQYFGPGTRLTVT.

J is TRBJ1-6 and V is TRBV5-1; 8 bases align to TRBD1. The length of the CDR3 is 15 residues. The trim removed 5 bases at V and 7 bases at J, leaving 8 bases unmatched. The germline V gene has CDR1 SGHRS and CDR2 YFSETQ. The CDR3 here is CASRIGQGMNSPLHF. The CDR3 DNA follows: TGCGCCAGCAGGATAGGACAGGGTATGAATTCACCCCTCCACTTT.

This chain joins TRBV27 and TRBJ1-1; D is unresolved. CDR1 and CDR2 (germline): MNHEY, SMNVEV (reference sequence). The CDR3 is 13 residues long. V was trimmed by 3 bases and J by 3 bases, leaving 8 bases between them. In DNA form, the CDR3 reads TGTGCCAGCAGTTTCGACGGGGACACTGAAGCTTTCTTT. Amino acid sequence: CASSFDGDTEAFF.

This chain links TRBV10-2 with TRBJ1-5, with D possibly being TRBD1 (5 bases). The CDR3 is 16 residues long. CDR1 and CDR2 from the germline V gene are WSHSY and SAAADI. With 0 bases removed from V and 0 bases from J, the gap between germline ends came to 9 bases. CDR3 sequence reads: CASSESLGGSNQPQHF. The CDR3 DNA reads as TGCGCCAGCAGTGAGTCCTTGGGGGGTAGCAATCAGCCCCAGCATTTT.

The V and J genes are TRBV6-5 and TRBJ1-1; unclear D gene. The V gene's germline CDR1 is MNHEY and CDR2 SVGAGI. Trimming stripped 4 bases from V and 2 bases from J, with 14 bases between. The CDR3 spans 15 residues. For the CDR3, the DNA is TGTGCCAGCAGTTCCCACAAGGGAGAAAACACTGAAGCTTTCTTT. This translates into CASSSHKGENTEAFF.

The sample holds one count of this clone. V usage is TRBV7-9 and J usage is TRBJ1-1, with D possibly matching TRBD1 (5 bases). This CDR3 is built from 16 residues. The V end was cut by 5 bases, the J end by 0 bases, with 16 bases between. The germline gives CDR1 SEHNR, CDR2 FQNEAQ (reference sequence). The CDR3 DNA is TGTGCCAGCAGCCACCGGACAATGTTCCTGAACACTGAAGCTTTCTTT. Protein product: CASSHRTMFLNTEAFF.

The rearrangement joins TRBV6-1 to TRBJ1-2, with D possibly being TRBD1 (6 bases). Per germline, CDR1 MNHNS and CDR2 SASEGT. Trimming shortened V by 1 base and J by 3 bases, and 12 bases separated the two germline ends. This CDR3 spans 15 amino acids. The CDR3 DNA is TGTGCCAGCAGTGAAGATCACTGGACAGACTATGGCTACACCTTC. Its translation: CASSEDHWTDYGYTF.

The chain couples TRBV2 to TRBJ1-2; the D gene is possibly TRBD1 (5 bases). Between the trimmed V and J ends, which lost 0 bases and 2 bases, there was a span of 10 bases. The CDR3 has 15 residues. The germline V gene encodes CDR1 SNHLY and CDR2 FYNNEI. The CDR3 nucleotides read TGTGCCAGCAGTGAAGCAAGGGGTCGAAACTATGGCTACACCTTC. This encodes CASSEARGRNYGYTF.

J is TRBJ1-1 and V is TRBV30; 7 bases are a match to TRBD1. V lost 4 bases and J lost 0; bases outside the gene matches: 17. The CDR3 is made up of 18 amino acids. CDR1 and CDR2 from the germline V gene are GTSNPN and SVGIG (reference sequence). DNA of the CDR3: TGTGCCTGGAAGGGGACAGTTAACTTTTGGAGCATGAACACTGAAGCTTTCTTT. Protein: CAWKGTVNFWSMNTEAFF.

V usage is TRBV4-1 and J usage is TRBJ1-1; D unresolved. CDR1 is MGHRA, CDR2 YSYEKL, per germline. The V end lost 0 bases, the J end lost 0 bases, and 14 bases lay between the germline ends. CDR3 size: 17 residues. The CDR3 nucleotides read TGCGCCAGCAGCCAAGATCGGGTCCTTACCTTGAACACTGAAGCTTTCTTT. Translated, it gives CASSQDRVLTLNTEAFF.

The gene calls are TRBV14 and TRBJ1-1, with D possibly being TRBD1 (5 bases). In germline, CDR1 is SGHDN, CDR2 FVKESK. Between the trimmed V and J ends, which lost 3 bases and 10 bases, there was a span of 12 bases. CDR3 size: 12 residues. The CDR3 is CASSQTTVVAFF. The CDR3 DNA reads as TGTGCCAGCAGCCAGACGACAGTTGTAGCTTTCTTT.

CDR3 region: CASSGGRAYEQYF. The CDR3 coding sequence is TGCGCCAGCAGTGGCGGGAGGGCCTACGAGCAGTACTTC. The chain recombines TRBV10-2 with TRBJ2-7; TRBD2 agrees at 9 bases. The CDR3 sequence is 13 residues long. V trimming: 4 bases; J trimming: 2 bases; junction bases outside the gene matches: 0. Germline loops: CDR1 WSHSY, CDR2 SAAADI.

In this sample, this clone turned up once. The V gene is TRBV2, the J gene TRBJ2-2; a weak D match, TRBD2 (6 bases). There are 14 residues in the CDR3. Trimming took off 3 bases at V and 6 bases at J, with 11 bases between the two ends. Per the germline V gene, CDR1 is SNHLY and CDR2 is FYNNEI. In nucleotides, the CDR3 is TGTGCCAGCAGTGAGGGCGGGGTGGCCGGGGAGCTGTTTTTT. Protein sequence: CASSEGGVAGELFF.

This chain links TRBV3-1 (or the pseudogene TRBV3-2) with TRBJ2-2; possibly TRBD1 or TRBD2 for D (7 bases each). Trimming stripped 9 bases from V and 3 bases from J, with 14 bases between. Germline loops: CDR1 LGHDT, CDR2 YNNKEL (reference sequence). The CDR3 totals 14 residues. The CDR3 region has the DNA TGTGCCAGTAAGACAGGGAGGGACACCGGGGAGCTGTTTTTT. This sequence encodes CASKTGRDTGELFF.

In regard to this clone: Distinct nucleotide sequences in the sample also encode this CDR3. J is TRBJ2-7 and V is TRBV11-2; D unclear. V lost 5 bases and J lost 4, with 9 bases in between. Germline values: CDR1 SGHAT, CDR2 FQNNGV. The CDR3 has 12 amino acids. CDR3 in amino acids: CASSLTPYEQYF. The CDR3 DNA reads TGTGCCAGCAGCCTAACCCCTTACGAGCAGTACTTC.

The table lists this clone with many counts. The chain has TRBV21-1 and TRBJ2-1; TRBD1 is the table's D call, not checked against the DNA. TRBV21-1 is annotated as a pseudogene. The CDR3 runs to 17 residues. CDR3 sequence (DNA): TGTGCCAGCAGCAAAAGCTACAGGGGGCCCCCCTACAATGAGCAGTTCTTC. Translating it yields CASSKSYRGPPYNEQFF.

The J gene is TRBJ1-2, the V gene TRBV27; 7 bases match TRBD1. Trimming cost V 6 bases and J 1 base; bases outside gene matches: 8. The CDR3 runs 15 residues. Germline V gives CDR1 MNHEY, CDR2 SMNVEV (reference sequence). DNA for the CDR3: TGTGCCAGCAGCCCTTTGGCAGGGGGTAACTATGGCTACACCTTC. This gives the protein CASSPLAGGNYGYTF.

This clone showed up just a few times. The rearrangement links TRBV14 to TRBJ1-5; no clear D. There are 14 residues in the CDR3. Germline V gives CDR1 SGHDN, CDR2 FVKESK. Trimming stripped 3 bases from V and 6 bases from J, with 12 bases between. CDR3 DNA sequence: TGTGCCAGCAGCCATGGCCCGAGAGGTCAGCCCCAGCATTTT. It is translated as CASSHGPRGQPQHF.

This rearrangement joins TRBV19 to TRBJ1-4; 7 bases are shared with TRBD1. With 6 bases clipped from V and 4 bases from J, the junction kept 5 bases outside the gene matches. In germline, CDR1 is LNHDA, CDR2 SQIVND (reference sequence). The CDR3 covers 14 residues. CDR3: CASRGTVINEKLFF. DNA for the CDR3: TGTGCCAGTAGGGGGACAGTTATTAATGAAAAACTGTTTTTT.

The rearrangement uses TRBV6-2 or TRBV6-3 and TRBJ1-4, with D possibly TRBD1 on 6 matching bases. This CDR3 has 16 amino acids. Germline CDR1 and CDR2: MNHEY and SVGEGT. The V end lost 6 bases, the J end lost 0 bases, and 14 bases lay between the germline ends. The CDR3 DNA follows: TGTGCCAGCAGATACAACCACAGGGCAACTAATGAAAAACTGTTTTTT. As protein: CASRYNHRATNEKLFF.

For the CDR3, the DNA is TGTGCCAGCAGCTTTAGTAATGGGACTTACGGGGAGCTGTTTTTT. As protein: CASSFSNGTYGELFF. The V gene is TRBV7-2, the J gene TRBJ2-2; the D gene is possibly TRBD2 (6 bases). The CDR3 has 15 amino acids. The V and J ends lost 3 bases and 7 bases respectively, with 15 bases between them. Germline V gene lookup returns CDR1 SGHTA and CDR2 FQGNSA.

This clone appeared a single time. The V and J genes are TRBV19 and TRBJ1-1; D is unresolved. This CDR3 has 11 amino acids. V was trimmed by 5 bases and J by 11 bases, leaving 12 bases between them. Germline V gene data show CDR1 as LNHDA and CDR2 as SQIVND (reference sequence). DNA for the CDR3: TGTGCCAGTAGTCGTCCTCCGCAGGCTTTCTTT. Residues: CASSRPPQAFF.